This T cell receptor beta chain was profiled in a study of graft-versus-host responses after intestinal transplantation. The CDR3 spans 15 residues. Trimming removed 0 bases at V and 3 bases at J, with 15 bases between. Germline assignment: CDR1 GTSNPN and CDR2 SVGIG (reference sequence). Generated by immunoSEQ multiplex PCR, the TCRdb table keeps only in-frame clones and is missing some. The sample lists about 69,000 clones; just under 95% were seen once. This clone was counted between two and nine times. Its cognate antigen is unknown. Study observations and caveats: GvH clones appeared in recipient marrow, some first in ileum or blood.

The rearrangement uses TRBV30 and TRBJ2-7, with D perhaps TRBD1 (6 bases). The sequenced sample was bone marrow, obtained roughly 780 days after intestinal transplantation. The source of this sequence is a human patient who received an intestinal transplant, so some T cells may come from the graft donor. The CDR3 bases are TGTGCCTGGAGTGTACGATACAGGGTCTACTACGAGCAGTACTTC. Translation: CAWSVRYRVYYEQYF.